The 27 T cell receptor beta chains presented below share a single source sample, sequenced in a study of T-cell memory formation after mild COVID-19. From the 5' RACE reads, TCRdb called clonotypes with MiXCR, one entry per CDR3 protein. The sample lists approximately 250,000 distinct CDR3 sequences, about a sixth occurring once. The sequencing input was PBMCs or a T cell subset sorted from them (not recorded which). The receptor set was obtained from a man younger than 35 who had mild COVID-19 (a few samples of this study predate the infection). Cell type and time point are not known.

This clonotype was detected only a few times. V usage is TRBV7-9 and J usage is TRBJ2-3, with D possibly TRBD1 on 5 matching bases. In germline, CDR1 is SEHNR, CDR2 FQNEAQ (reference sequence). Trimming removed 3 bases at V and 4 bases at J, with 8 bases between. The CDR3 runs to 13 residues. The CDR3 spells CASSFEGADTQYF. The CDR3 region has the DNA TGTGCCAGCAGCTTTGAAGGGGCAGATACGCAGTATTTT.

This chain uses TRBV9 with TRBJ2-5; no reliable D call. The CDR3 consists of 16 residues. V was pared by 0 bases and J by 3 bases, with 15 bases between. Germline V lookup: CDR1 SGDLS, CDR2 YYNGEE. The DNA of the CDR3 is TGTGCCAGCAGCGTAGGGCACCCCTCTGGAGAAGAGACCCAGTACTTC. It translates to CASSVGHPSGEETQYF.

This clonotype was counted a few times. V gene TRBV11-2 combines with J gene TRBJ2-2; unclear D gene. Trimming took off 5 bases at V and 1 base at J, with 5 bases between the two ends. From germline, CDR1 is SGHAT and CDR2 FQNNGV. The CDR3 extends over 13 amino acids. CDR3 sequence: CASSRRNTGELFF. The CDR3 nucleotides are TGTGCCAGCAGCCGACGGAACACCGGGGAGCTGTTTTTT. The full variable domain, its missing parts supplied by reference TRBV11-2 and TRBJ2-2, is EAGVAQSPRYKIIEKRQSVAFWCNPISGHATLYWYQQILGQGPKLLIQFQNNGVVDDSQLPKDRFSAERLKGVDSTLKIQPAKLEDSAVYLCASSRRNTGELFFGEGSRLTVL.

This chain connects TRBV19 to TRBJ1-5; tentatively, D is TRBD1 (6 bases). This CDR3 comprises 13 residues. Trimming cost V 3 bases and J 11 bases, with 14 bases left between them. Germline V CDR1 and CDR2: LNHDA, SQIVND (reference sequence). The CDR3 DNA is TGTGCCAGTAGTATTCCGGGACAACTAGCCCAGCATTTT. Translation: CASSIPGQLAQHF.

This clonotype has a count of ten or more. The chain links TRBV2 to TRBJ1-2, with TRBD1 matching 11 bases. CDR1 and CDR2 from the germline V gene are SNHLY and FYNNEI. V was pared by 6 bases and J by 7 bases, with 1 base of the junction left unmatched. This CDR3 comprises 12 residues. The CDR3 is CASRDRGPGYTF. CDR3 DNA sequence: TGTGCCAGCAGGGACAGGGGGCCTGGCTACACCTTC.

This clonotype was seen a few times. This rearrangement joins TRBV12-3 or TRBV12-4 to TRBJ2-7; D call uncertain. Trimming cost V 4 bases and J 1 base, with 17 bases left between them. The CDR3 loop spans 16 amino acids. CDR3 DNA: TGTGCCAGCAGTTCTCACCGGGTTCTCGTATCCTACGAGCAGTACTTC. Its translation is CASSSHRVLVSYEQYF.

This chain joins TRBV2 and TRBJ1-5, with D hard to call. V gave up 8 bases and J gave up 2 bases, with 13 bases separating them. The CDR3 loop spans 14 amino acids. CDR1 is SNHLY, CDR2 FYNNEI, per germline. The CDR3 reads CASAQRTGNQPQHF. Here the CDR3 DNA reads TGTGCCAGCGCGCAGAGGACGGGCAATCAGCCCCAGCATTTT.

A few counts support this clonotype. CDR3 DNA: TGTGCCAGCAGTGCCGGGACTAGCGGCCGCACAGATACGCAGTATTTT. Residues: CASSAGTSGRTDTQYF. The chain uses TRBV9 and TRBJ2-3; TRBD2 matches 11 bases. Germline assignment: CDR1 SGDLS and CDR2 YYNGEE. J lost 1 base, V lost 5 bases, and 6 bases had no gene match. This CDR3 region has 16 residues.

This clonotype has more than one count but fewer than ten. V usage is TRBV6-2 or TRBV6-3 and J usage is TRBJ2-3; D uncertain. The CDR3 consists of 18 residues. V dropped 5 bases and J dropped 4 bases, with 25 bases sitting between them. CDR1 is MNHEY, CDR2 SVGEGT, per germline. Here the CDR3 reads CASSLIMERAQAADTQYF. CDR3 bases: TGTGCCAGCAGTCTTATTATGGAACGTGCCCAAGCAGCAGATACGCAGTATTTT.

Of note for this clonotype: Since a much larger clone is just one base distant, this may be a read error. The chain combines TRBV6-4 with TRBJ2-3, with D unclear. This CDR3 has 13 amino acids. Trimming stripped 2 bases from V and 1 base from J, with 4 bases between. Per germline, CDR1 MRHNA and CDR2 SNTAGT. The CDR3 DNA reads TGTGCCAGCAGTGACCAGGGCACAGATACGCAGTATTTT. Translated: CASSDQGTDTQYF.

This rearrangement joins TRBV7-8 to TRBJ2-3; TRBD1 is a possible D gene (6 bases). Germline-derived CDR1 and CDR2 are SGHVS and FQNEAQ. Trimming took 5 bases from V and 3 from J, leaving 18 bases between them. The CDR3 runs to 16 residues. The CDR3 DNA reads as TGTGCCAGCAGCGTCCCTCATGGGGGCCGGACAGATACGCAGTATTTT. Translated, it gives CASSVPHGGRTDTQYF.

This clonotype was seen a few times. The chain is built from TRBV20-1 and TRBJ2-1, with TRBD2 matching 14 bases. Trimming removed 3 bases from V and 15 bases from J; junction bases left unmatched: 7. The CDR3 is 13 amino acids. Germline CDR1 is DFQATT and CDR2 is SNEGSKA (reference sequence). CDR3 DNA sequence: TGCAGTGCTAGGACTAGCGGGGGGGCCGGGCCGTTCTTC. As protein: CSARTSGGAGPFF.

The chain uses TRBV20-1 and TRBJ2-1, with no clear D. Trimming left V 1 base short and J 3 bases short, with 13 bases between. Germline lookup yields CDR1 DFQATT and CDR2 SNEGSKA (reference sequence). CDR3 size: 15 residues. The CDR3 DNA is TGCAGTGCTAGAGCGTCGGGTTTCGGCTACAATGAGCAGTTCTTC. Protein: CSARASGFGYNEQFF.

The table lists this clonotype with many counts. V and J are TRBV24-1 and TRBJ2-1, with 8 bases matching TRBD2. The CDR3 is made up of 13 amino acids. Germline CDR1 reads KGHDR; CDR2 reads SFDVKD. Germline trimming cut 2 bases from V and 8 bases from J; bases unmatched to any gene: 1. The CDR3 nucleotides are TGTGCCACCAGTGATTCGGGAGGGGATGAGCAGTTCTTC. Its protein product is CATSDSGGDEQFF.

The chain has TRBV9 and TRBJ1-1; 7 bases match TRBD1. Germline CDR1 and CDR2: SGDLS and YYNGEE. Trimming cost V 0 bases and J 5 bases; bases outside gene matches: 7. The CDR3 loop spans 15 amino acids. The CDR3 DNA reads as TGTGCCAGCAGCGTAGAGGCGACAGGGCAGACTGAAGCTTTCTTT. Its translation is CASSVEATGQTEAFF.

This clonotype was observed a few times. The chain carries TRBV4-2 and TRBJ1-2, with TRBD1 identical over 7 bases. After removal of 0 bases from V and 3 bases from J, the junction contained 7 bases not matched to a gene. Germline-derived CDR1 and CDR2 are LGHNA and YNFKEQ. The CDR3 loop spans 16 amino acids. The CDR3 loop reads CASSQEGTVVYYGYTF. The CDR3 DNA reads TGTGCCAGCAGCCAAGAGGGGACAGTCGTTTACTATGGCTACACCTTC.

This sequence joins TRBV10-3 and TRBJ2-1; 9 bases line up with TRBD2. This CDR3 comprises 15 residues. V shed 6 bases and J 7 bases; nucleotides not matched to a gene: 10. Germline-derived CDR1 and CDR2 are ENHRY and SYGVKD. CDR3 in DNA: TGTGCCATCAGGGATAGCGGGGGACGCCGGAATGAGCAGTTCTTC. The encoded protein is CAIRDSGGRRNEQFF.

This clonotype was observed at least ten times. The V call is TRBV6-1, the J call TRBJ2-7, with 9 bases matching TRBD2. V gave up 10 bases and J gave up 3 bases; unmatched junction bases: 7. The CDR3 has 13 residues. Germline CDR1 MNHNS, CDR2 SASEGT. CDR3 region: CATNSGGFYEQYV. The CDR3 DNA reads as TGTGCCACCAACAGCGGGGGGTTCTACGAGCAGTACGTC.

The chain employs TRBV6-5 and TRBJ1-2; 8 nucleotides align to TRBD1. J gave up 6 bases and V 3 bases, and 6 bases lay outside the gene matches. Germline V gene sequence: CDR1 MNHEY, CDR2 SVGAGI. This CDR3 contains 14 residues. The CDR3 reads CASSYQGAGDGYTF. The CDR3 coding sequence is TGTGCCAGCAGTTATCAGGGGGCGGGCGATGGCTACACCTTC.

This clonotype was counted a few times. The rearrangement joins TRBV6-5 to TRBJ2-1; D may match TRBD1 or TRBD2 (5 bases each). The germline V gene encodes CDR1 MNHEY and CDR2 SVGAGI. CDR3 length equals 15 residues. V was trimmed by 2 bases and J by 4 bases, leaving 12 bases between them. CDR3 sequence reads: CASSYRDGYYNEQFF. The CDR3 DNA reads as TGTGCCAGCAGTTACCGGGACGGATATTACAATGAGCAGTTCTTC.

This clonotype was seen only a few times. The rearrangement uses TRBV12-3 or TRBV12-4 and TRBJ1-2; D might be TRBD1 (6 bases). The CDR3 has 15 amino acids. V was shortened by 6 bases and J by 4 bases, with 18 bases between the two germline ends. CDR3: CASSPYEQGAYGYTF. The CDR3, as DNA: TGTGCCAGCAGCCCTTACGAACAGGGAGCCTATGGCTACACCTTC.

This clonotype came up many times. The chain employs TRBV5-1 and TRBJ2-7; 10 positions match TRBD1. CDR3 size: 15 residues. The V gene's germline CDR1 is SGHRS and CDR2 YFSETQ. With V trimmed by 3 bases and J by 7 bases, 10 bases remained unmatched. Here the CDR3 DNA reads TGCGCCAGCAGCTCCGGGACAGGGGTCCGTTTTGAGCAGTACTTC. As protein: CASSSGTGVRFEQYF.

In nucleotides, the CDR3 is TGTGCCAGCAGCCAACGGACAGTCACCGGGGAGCTGTTTTTT. Encoded protein: CASSQRTVTGELFF. The rearrangement links TRBV7-2 to TRBJ2-2, with a weak D call TRBD1 (6 bases). V shed 5 bases and J shed 4 bases, with 11 bases lying between them. Germline CDR1 reads SGHTA; CDR2 reads FQGNSA. The CDR3 covers 14 residues.

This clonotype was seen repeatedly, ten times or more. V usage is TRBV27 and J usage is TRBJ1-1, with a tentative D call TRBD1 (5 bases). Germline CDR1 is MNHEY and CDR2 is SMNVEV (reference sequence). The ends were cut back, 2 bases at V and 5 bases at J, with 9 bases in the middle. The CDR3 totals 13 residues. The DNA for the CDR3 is TGTGCCAGCAGTTTACAGGGTATTACTGAAGCTTTCTTT. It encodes CASSLQGITEAFF.

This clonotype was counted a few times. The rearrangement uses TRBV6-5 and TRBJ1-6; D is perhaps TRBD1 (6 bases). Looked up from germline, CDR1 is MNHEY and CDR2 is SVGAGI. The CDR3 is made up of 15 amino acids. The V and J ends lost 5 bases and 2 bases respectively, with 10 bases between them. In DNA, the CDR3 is TGTGCCAGCAGTACAGGGTCGGCCTATAATTCACCCCTCCACTTT. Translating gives CASSTGSAYNSPLHF.

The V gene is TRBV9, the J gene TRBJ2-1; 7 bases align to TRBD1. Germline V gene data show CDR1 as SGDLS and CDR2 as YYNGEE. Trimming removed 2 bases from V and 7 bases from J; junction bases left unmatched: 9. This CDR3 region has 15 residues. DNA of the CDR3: TGTGCCAGCAGCGTCCCATCGACAGGGTCGAATGAGCAGTTCTTC. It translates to CASSVPSTGSNEQFF.

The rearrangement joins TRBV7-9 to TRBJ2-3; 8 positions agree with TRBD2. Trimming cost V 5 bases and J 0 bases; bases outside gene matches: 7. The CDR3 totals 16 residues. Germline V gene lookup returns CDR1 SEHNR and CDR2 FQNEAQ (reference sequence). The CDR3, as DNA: TGTGCCAGCAGCCGACGGGGGGGACTTAGCACAGATACGCAGTATTTT. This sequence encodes CASSRRGGLSTDTQYF.